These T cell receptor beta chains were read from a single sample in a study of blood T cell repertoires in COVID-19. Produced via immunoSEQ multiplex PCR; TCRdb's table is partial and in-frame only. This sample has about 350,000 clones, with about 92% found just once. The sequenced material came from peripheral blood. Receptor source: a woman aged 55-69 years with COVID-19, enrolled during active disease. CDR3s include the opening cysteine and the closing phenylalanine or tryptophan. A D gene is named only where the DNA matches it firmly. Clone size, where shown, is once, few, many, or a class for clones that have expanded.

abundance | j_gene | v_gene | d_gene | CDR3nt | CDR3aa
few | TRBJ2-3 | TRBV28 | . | TGTGCCAGCAGTACCCCATGGGGGCGAGACACAGATACGCAGTATTTT | CASSTPWGRDTDTQYF
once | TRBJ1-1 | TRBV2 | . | TGTGCCAGCAGTGAAGGGTTCGGGGAGGACACTGAAGCTTTCTTT | CASSEGFGEDTEAFF
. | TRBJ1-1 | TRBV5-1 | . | TGCGCCAGCAGCTTGCAGGCCACGAACACTGAAGCTTTCTTT | CASSLQATNTEAFF
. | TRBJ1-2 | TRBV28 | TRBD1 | TGTGCCACTCCACTTGCTCAGGGGGCTCATGGCTACACCTTC | CATPLAQGAHGYTF
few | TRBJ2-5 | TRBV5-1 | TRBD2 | TGCGCCAGCAGGGATTCCGGGACTAGCAGAGAGACCCAGTACTTC | CASRDSGTSRETQYF
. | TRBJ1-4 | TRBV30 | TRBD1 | TGTGCCTGGAGTGTACAGGGGAGCGAAAAACTGTTTTTT | CAWSVQGSEKLFF
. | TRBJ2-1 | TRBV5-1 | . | TGCGCCAGCAGCCCAGGGGTGTACAATGAGCAGTTCTTC | CASSPGVYNEQFF
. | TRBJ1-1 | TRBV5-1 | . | TGCGCCAGCAGCTTGTATGAGCGGGGCACTGAAGCTTTCTTT | CASSLYERGTEAFF
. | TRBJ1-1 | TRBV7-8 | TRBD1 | TGTGCCAGCAGCTTAAGACAGGGGAACACTGAAGCTTTCTTT | CASSLRQGNTEAFF
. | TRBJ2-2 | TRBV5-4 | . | TGTGCCAGCAGCTTGATCACAGTTTGGAACACCGGGGAGCTGTTTTTT | CASSLITVWNTGELFF
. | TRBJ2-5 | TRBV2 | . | TGTGCCAGCAGTAAAGCCCTACTTCGAGGGACCCAGTACTTC | CASSKALLRGTQYF
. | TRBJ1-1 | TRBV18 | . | TGTGCCAGCTCTTTCTTACAGTCCAACACTGAAGCTTTCTTT | CASSFLQSNTEAFF
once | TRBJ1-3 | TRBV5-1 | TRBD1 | TGCGCCAGCAGCTTGGTAGGACAGGGGAACACCATATATTTT | CASSLVGQGNTIYF
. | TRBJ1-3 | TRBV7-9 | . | TGTGCCAGCAGCTTAGACGGGGGATTAGGCTCTGGAAACACCATATATTTT | CASSLDGGLGSGNTIYF
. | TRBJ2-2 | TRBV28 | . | TGTGCCAGCAGTCTCTATGGTACTGAGAACACCGGGGAGCTGTTTTTT | CASSLYGTENTGELFF
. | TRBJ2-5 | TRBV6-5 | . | TGTGCCAGCAGTTACTCGCCGGGCCGCGGGGAGACCCAGTACTTC | CASSYSPGRGETQYF
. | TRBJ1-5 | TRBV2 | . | TGTGCCAGCAGTGAAGCGCGGGGGCCTTACAATCAGCCCCAGCATTTT | CASSEARGPYNQPQHF
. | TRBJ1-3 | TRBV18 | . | TGTGCCAGCTCACCGGACACCAACTCTGGAAACACCATATATTTT | CASSPDTNSGNTIYF
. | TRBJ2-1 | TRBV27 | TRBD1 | TGTGCCAGCATGTTGGGACAGAGCTACAATGAGCAGTTCTTC | CASMLGQSYNEQFF
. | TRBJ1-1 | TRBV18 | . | TGTGCCAGCTCACCCCAGGCGGGGAACACTGAAGCTTTCTTT | CASSPQAGNTEAFF
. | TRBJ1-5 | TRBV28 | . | TGTGCCAGCAGTCCTGGACAACGGGGGGGTTATCAGCCCCAGCATTTT | CASSPGQRGGYQPQHF
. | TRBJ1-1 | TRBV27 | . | TGTGCCAGCAGTTTACAGATTTGGACTGAAGCTTTCTTT | CASSLQIWTEAFF
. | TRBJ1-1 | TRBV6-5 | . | TGTGCCAGCAGGGGGGCTAACACTGAAGCTTTCTTT | CASRGANTEAFF
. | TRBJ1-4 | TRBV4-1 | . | TGCGCCAGCAGCCAAGACGGGGACGGGAGTAATGAAAAACTGTTTTTT | CASSQDGDGSNEKLFF
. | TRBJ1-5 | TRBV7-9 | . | TGTGCCAGCAGCCCACGCGATAATCAGCCCCAGCATTTT | CASSPRDNQPQHF
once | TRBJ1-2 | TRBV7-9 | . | TGTGCCAGCAGCTTAACTCGAAACTATGGCTACACCTTC | CASSLTRNYGYTF
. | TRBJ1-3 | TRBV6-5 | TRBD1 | TGTGCCAGCACCCCAGGGACAGTTGGAAACACCATATATTTT | CASTPGTVGNTIYF
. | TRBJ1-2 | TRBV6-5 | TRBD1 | TGTGCCAGCAGTTACCTGACAGGGGTGAACTATGGCTACACCTTC | CASSYLTGVNYGYTF
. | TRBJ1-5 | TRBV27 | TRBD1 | TGTGCCAGCAGTCCTCGACAGGGGCAGAATCAGCCCCAGCATTTT | CASSPRQGQNQPQHF
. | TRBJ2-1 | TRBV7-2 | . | TGTGCCAGCAGCTCCCAAGCGAGTTTCTCCTACAATGAGCAGTTCTTC | CASSSQASFSYNEQFF
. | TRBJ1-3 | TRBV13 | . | TGTGCCAGCAGCCCTAGAACTCCCTCTGGAAACACCATATATTTT | CASSPRTPSGNTIYF
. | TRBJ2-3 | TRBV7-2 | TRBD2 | TGTGCCAGCAGCTCGGGACTAGCGGGGGGGAGAGCAGATACGCAGTATTTT | CASSSGLAGGRADTQYF
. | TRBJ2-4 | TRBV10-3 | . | TGTGCCATCAGTGAGACTAAAGCCGGGACAATAGCCAAAAACATTCAGTACTTC | CAISETKAGTIAKNIQYF
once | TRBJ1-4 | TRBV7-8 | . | TGTGCCAGCAGCTCAAGGCCCGGAGGTGAAAAACTGTTTTTT | CASSSRPGGEKLFF
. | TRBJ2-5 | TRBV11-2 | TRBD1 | TGTGCCAGCAGCCCTGGACAGGGGGGAGAGACCCAGTACTTC | CASSPGQGGETQYF
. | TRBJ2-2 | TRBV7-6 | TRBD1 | TGTGCCAGCGGAGAGACAGGGAGGAACACCGGGGAGCTGTTTTTT | CASGETGRNTGELFF
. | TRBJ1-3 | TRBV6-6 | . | TGTGCCAGCAGTCCTTCCCTGGGCATCTCCTCTGGAAACACCATATATTTT | CASSPSLGISSGNTIYF
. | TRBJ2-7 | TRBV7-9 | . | TGTGCCAGCAGTCCTGTCTACGAGCAGTACTTC | CASSPVYEQYF
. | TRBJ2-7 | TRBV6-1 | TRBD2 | TGTGCCAGCAGTGAAAATAGAGCGGGGGAGCGCTTCTACGAGCAGTACTTC | CASSENRAGERFYEQYF
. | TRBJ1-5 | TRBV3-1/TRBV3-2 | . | TGTGCCAGCAGCCAAGATCAGAGGAGCAATCAGCCCCAGCATTTT | CASSQDQRSNQPQHF
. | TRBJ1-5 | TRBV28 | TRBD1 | TGTGCCAGCAGTCCTTGGGGACAGGGGAGCAATCAGCCCCAGCATTTT | CASSPWGQGSNQPQHF
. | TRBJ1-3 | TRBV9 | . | TGTGCCAGCAGCGTAGAAGAGAACCCCCACTCTGGAAACACCATATATTTT | CASSVEENPHSGNTIYF